The rows below give T cell receptor beta chains drawn from one sample of a study of siplizumab effects on memory and regulatory T cells. The data were produced by immunoSEQ multiplex PCR, yet TCRdb's version contains in-frame clones alone and is incomplete. The sample includes under 130,000 clones, about 93% of them seen just once. The sequenced material came from CD4+ T cells sorted from blood. These receptors all stem from a human donor in good health. CDR3s include the opening cysteine and the closing phenylalanine or tryptophan. The order of the fields is D gene, V gene, J gene, clone size, CDR3 DNA, CDR3 protein. A D gene is named only where the DNA matches it firmly. Size is stated for part of the rows, as once, few or many counts, or as a class when the clone is expanded.

d_gene: -; v_gene: TRBV11-3; j_gene: TRBJ2-3; abundance: once; CDR3nt: TGTGCCAGCAGCTTAACCGGGACCTTCACAGATACGCAGTATTTT; CDR3aa: CASSLTGTFTDTQYF
d_gene: -; v_gene: TRBV11-3; j_gene: TRBJ2-3; abundance: once; CDR3nt: TGTGCCAGCAGCTTAGTCGCAGGGGTAACAGATACGCAGTATTTT; CDR3aa: CASSLVAGVTDTQYF
d_gene: TRBD1; v_gene: TRBV18; j_gene: TRBJ1-1; abundance: -; CDR3nt: TGTGCCAGCTCACCCGGACAGGGAGGTGAAGCTTTCTTT; CDR3aa: CASSPGQGGEAFF
d_gene: -; v_gene: TRBV7-6; j_gene: TRBJ2-7; abundance: -; CDR3nt: TGTGCCAGCAGCTTAGGGACCGACTCCTCCTACGAGCAGTACTTC; CDR3aa: CASSLGTDSSYEQYF
d_gene: TRBD2; v_gene: TRBV6-5; j_gene: TRBJ2-7; abundance: -; CDR3nt: TGTGCCAGCAGTTTAGCGGGAGGATCGCTCCACGAGCAGTACTTC; CDR3aa: CASSLAGGSLHEQYF
d_gene: -; v_gene: TRBV5-1; j_gene: TRBJ1-1; abundance: -; CDR3nt: TGCGCCAGCAGCTCCGGACAGCTGAACACTGAAGCTTTCTTT; CDR3aa: CASSSGQLNTEAFF
d_gene: -; v_gene: TRBV7-3; j_gene: TRBJ2-3; abundance: -; CDR3nt: TGTGCCAGCAGTGTCGTCAAGCGAGGAACGCAGTATTTT; CDR3aa: CASSVVKRGTQYF
d_gene: -; v_gene: TRBV6-1; j_gene: TRBJ1-2; abundance: -; CDR3nt: TGTGCCAGCAGCAACCGACAGCTCTATGGCTACACCTTC; CDR3aa: CASSNRQLYGYTF
d_gene: -; v_gene: TRBV5-4; j_gene: TRBJ2-7; abundance: -; CDR3nt: TGTGCCAGCAGCTTCTCAGGCTACGAGCAGTACTTC; CDR3aa: CASSFSGYEQYF
d_gene: TRBD1; v_gene: TRBV11-2; j_gene: TRBJ1-2; abundance: -; CDR3nt: TGTGCCAGCAGCCCGGGGACAGGGGCCTATGGCTACACCTTC; CDR3aa: CASSPGTGAYGYTF